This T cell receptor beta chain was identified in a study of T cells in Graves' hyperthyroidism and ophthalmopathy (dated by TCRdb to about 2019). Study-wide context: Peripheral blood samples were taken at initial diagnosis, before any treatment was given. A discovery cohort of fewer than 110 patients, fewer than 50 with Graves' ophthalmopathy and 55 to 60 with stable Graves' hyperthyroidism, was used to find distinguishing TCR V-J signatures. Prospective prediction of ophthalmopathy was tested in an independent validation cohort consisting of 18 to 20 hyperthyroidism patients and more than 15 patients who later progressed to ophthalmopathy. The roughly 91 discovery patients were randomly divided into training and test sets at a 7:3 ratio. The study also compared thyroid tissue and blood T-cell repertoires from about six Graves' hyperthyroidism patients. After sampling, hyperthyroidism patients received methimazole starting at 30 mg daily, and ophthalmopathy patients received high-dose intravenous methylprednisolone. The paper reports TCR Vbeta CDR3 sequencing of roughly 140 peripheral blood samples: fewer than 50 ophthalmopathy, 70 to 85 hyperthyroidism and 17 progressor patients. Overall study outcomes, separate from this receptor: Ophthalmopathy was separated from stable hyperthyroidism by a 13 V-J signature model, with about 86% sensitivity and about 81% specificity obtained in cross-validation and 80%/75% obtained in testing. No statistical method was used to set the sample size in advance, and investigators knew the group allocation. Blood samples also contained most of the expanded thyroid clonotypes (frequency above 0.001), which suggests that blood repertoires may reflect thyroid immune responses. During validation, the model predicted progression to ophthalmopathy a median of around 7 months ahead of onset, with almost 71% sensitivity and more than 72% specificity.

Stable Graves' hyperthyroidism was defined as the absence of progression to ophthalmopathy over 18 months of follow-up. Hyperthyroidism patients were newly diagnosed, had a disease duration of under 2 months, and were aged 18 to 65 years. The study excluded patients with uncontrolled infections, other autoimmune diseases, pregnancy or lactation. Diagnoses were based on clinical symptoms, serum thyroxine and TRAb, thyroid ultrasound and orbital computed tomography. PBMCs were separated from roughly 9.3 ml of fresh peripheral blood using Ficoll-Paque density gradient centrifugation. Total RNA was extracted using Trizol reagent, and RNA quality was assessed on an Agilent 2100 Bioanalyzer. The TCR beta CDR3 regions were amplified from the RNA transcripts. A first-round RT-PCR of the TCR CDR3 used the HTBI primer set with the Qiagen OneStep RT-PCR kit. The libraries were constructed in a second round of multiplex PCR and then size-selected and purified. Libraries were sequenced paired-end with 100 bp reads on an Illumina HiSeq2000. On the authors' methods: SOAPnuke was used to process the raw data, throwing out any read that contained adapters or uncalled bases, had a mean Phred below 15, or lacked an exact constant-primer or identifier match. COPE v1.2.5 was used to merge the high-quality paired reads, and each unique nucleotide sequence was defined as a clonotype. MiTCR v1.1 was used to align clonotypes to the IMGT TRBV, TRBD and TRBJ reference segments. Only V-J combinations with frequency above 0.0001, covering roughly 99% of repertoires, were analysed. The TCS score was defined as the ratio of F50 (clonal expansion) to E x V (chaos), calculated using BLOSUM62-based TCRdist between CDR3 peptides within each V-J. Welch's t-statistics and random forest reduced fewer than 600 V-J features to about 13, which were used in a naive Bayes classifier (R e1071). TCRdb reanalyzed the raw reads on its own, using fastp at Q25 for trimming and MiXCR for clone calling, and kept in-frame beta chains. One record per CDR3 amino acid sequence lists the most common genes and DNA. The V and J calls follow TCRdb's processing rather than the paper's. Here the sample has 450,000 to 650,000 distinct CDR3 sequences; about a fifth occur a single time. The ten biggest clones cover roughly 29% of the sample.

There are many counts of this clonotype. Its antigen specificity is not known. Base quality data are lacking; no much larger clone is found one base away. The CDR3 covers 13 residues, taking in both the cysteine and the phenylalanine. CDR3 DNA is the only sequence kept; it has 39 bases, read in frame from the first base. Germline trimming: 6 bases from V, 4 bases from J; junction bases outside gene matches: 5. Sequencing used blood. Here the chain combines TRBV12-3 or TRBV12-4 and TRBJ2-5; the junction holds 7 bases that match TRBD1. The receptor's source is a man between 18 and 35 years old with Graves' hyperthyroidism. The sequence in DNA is TGTGCCAGCAGGCCGACAGGGAGAGAGACCCAGTACTTC. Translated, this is CASRPTGRETQYF.